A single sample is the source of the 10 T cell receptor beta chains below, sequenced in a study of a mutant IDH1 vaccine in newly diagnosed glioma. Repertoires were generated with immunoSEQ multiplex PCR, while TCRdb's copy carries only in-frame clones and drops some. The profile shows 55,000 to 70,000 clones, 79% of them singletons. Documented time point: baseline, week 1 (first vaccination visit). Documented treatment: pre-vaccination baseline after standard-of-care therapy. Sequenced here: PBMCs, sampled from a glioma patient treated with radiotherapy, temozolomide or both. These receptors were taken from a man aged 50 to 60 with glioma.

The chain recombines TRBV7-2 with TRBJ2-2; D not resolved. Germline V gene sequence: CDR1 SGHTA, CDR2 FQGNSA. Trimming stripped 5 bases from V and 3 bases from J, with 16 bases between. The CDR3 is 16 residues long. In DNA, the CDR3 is TGTGCCAGCAGCCCAAACGGTGGGGTCTACACCGGGGAGCTGTTTTTT. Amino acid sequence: CASSPNGGVYTGELFF. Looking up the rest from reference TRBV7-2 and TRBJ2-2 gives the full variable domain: GAGVSQSPSNKVTEKGKDVELRCDPISGHTALYWYRQSLGQGLEFLIYFQGNSAPDKSGLPSDRFSAERTGGSVSTLTIQRTQQEDSAVYLCASSPNGGVYTGELFFGEGSRLTVL.

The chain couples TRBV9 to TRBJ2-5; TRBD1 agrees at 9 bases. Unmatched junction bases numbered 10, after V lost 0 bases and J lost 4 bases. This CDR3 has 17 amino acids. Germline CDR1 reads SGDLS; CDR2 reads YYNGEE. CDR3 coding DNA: TGTGCCAGCAGCGTAGCTCCGACAGGGGGAAGTTTAGAGACCCAGTACTTC. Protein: CASSVAPTGGSLETQYF.

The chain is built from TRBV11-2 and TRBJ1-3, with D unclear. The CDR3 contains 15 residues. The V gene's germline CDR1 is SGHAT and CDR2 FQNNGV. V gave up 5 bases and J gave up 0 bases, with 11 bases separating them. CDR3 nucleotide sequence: TGTGCCAGCAGCGTAGTCCTCAGCTCTGGAAACACCATATATTTT. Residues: CASSVVLSSGNTIYF.

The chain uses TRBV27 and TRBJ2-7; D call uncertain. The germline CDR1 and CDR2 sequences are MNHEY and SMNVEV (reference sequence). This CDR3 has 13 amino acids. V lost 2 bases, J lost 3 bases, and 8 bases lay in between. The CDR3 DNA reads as TGTGCCAGCAGTTTAACCCCCTACTACGAGCAGTACTTC. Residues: CASSLTPYYEQYF.

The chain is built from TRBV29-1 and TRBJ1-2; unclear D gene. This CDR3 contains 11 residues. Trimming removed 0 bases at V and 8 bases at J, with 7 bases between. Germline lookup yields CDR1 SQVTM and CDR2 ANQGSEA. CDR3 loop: CSVEDTVGYTF. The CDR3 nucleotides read TGCAGCGTTGAAGACACAGTAGGCTACACCTTC.

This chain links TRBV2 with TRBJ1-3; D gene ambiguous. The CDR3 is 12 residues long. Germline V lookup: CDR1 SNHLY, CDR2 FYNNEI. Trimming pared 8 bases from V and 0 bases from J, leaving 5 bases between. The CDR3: CASESSGNTIYF. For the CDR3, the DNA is TGTGCCAGCGAGAGCTCTGGAAACACCATATATTTT. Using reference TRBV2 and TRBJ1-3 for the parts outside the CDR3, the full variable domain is EPEVTQTPSHQVTQMGQEVILRCVPISNHLYFYWYRQILGQKVEFLVSFYNNEISEKSEIFDDQFSVERPDGSNFTLKIRSTKLEDSAMYFCASESSGNTIYFGEGSWLTVV.

This CDR3 is CASSQSSGNYNEQFF. In DNA form, the CDR3 reads TGTGCCAGCAGCCAGTCTAGCGGTAACTACAATGAGCAGTTCTTC. This sequence joins TRBV7-2 and TRBJ2-1, with 7 positions matching TRBD2. Germline CDR1 reads SGHTA; CDR2 reads FQGNSA. V dropped 5 bases and J dropped 3; count of bases not matched to a gene: 7. This CDR3 region has 15 residues.

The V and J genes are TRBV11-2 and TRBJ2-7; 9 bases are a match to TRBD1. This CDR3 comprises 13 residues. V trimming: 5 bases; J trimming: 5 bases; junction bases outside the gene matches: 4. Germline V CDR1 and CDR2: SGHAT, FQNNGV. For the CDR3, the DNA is TGTGCCAGCAGCACCGACAGGGGGGACGAGCAGTACTTC. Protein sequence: CASSTDRGDEQYF.

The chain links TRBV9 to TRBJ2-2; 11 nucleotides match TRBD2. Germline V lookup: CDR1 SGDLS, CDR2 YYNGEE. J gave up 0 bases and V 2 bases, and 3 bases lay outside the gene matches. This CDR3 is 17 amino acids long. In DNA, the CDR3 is TGTGCCAGCAGCGTTCTAGCGGGGGGTCCGAACACCGGGGAGCTGTTTTTT. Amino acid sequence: CASSVLAGGPNTGELFF.

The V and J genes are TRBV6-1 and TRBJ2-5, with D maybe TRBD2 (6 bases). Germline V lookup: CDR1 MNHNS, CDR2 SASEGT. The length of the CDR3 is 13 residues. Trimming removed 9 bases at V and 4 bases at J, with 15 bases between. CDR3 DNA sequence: TGTGCCAGGTATAGGGTGGGAGGAGAGACCCAGTACTTC. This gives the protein CARYRVGGETQYF.